The clone carrying this TCR beta chain was picked up a small number of times. Its antigen remains unknown. These data originate in a study of healthy donors' naive CD4 and CD8 T cells. Points from the study as a whole: Negatively charged CDR3s marked CD8+ lineage; positively charged CDR3s marked CD4+ lineage. Most V and J genes were reportedly biased between naive CD4+ and CD8+ cells.

Starting from 450 to 550 ng of total RNA, TCR libraries were made with linear amplification. TCRdb re-called the reads with MiXCR, one entry per CDR3 protein. The sample includes around 200,000 distinct CDR3 sequences, 65% to 75% seen only once; the top ten take about 2.3%. V gave up 4 bases and J gave up 4 bases; unmatched junction bases: 9. Germline V gene data show CDR1 as SGHRS and CDR2 as YFSETQ. The CDR3 has 15 residues. Sequencing used naive CD4+ and CD8+ T cells sorted from blood, pooled from several donors. The genes are TRBV5-1 and TRBJ1-2; 8 positions agree with TRBD1. The sequence derives from a pool of human donors in good health; the sample pools cells from several healthy donors. CDR3: CASSAGQGGAYGYTF. The CDR3 bases are TGCGCCAGCAGCGCCGGACAGGGAGGCGCCTATGGCTACACCTTC.